Below are 19 T cell receptor beta chains sequenced from a single sample in a study of cytomegalovirus exposure and HLA in healthy donors (dated by TCRdb to 2017 to 2019). Library preparation used the immunoSEQ multiplex PCR assay. For the multiplex PCR, a mixture combining 60 forward primers for TCR Vbeta segments and 13 reverse primers for TCR Jbeta segments was used. Drawn from immuneACCESS, this table holds only the in-frame rearrangements with V and J called that TCRdb kept. Clones are partly lost; checked studies trace under half to an unresolved V gene and leave the rest unexplained. Within this sample are about 34,000 clones, with roughly 67% of them counted one time only. The ten largest clones add up to over 9% of the sample. The material sequenced was PBMCs. These receptors were obtained from a man in his forties in good health and CMV-seropositive.

The rearrangement joins TRBV5-6 to TRBJ2-7, with 10 bases matching TRBD1. The CDR3 has 16 residues. Trimming took 0 bases from V and 3 from J; bases not matched to a gene: 6. Germline loops: CDR1 SGHDT, CDR2 YYEEEE. In DNA form, the CDR3 reads TGTGCCAGCAGCTTGGGGACAGGGGGGAATTTCTACGAGCAGTACTTC. Translated: CASSLGTGGNFYEQYF.

This sequence joins TRBV9 and TRBJ1-2; 10 nucleotides match TRBD1. CDR1 is SGDLS and CDR2 is YYNGEE in the germline V gene. This CDR3 has 18 amino acids. Unmatched junction bases numbered 16, after V lost 0 bases and J lost 8 bases. The CDR3 nucleotides read TGTGCCAGCAGCGTAGATGCCGCCGGGACAGGGGTTTCGAGCGGCTACACCTTC. Translation gives CASSVDAAGTGVSSGYTF.

V usage is TRBV12-5 and J usage is TRBJ2-3, with 8 positions matching TRBD2. CDR3 length equals 17 residues. Germline loops: CDR1 LGHNT, CDR2 FRNRAP. V trimming: 5 bases; J trimming: 0 bases; junction bases outside the gene matches: 10. CDR3 amino acids: CASGEPTGTRSTDTQYF. DNA of the CDR3: TGTGCTAGTGGTGAGCCAACCGGGACTAGAAGCACAGATACGCAGTATTTT.

The CDR3 sequence is CASSPPSAGGEYGYTF. The CDR3 DNA reads TGTGCCAGCTCACCGCCCTCGGCAGGGGGTGAATATGGCTACACCTTC. The chain couples TRBV18 to TRBJ1-2; the match to TRBD1 covers 7 bases. The CDR3 sequence is 16 residues long. Trimming took 3 bases from V and 5 from J; bases not matched to a gene: 12. CDR1 is KGHSH, CDR2 LQKENI, per germline.

CDR3 loop: CASTPTGGNSNQPQHF. The CDR3 bases are TGTGCCAGTACACCGACAGGGGGGAATAGCAATCAGCCCCAGCATTTT. This chain uses TRBV19 with TRBJ1-5, with 9 positions matching TRBD1. The CDR3 runs 16 residues. Germline values: CDR1 LNHDA, CDR2 SQIVND (reference sequence). V lost 7 bases to trimming and J lost 0 bases; unmatched junction nucleotides: 7.

This chain joins TRBV2 and TRBJ2-2; TRBD1 is a possible D gene (6 bases). Germline V lookup: CDR1 SNHLY, CDR2 FYNNEI. With 0 bases removed from V and 8 bases from J, the gap between germline ends came to 13 bases. CDR3 length: 15 amino acids. The CDR3 sequence is CASSEAGTFSGELFF. The CDR3, as DNA: TGTGCCAGCAGTGAAGCCGGGACATTTTCTGGGGAGCTGTTTTTT.

This chain connects TRBV7-9 to TRBJ1-2, with 8 bases lining up with TRBD1. Trimming took 5 bases from V and 4 from J; bases not matched to a gene: 12. The germline V gene has CDR1 SEHNR and CDR2 FQNEAQ (reference sequence). There are 16 residues in the CDR3. The chain's CDR3 is CASSEAAGTGTYGYTF. For the CDR3, the DNA is TGTGCCAGCAGCGAGGCGGCCGGGACAGGCACCTATGGCTACACCTTC.

This sequence joins TRBV11-1 and TRBJ1-6, with D unclear. CDR1 is SGHAT, CDR2 FQDESV, per germline (reference sequence). The CDR3 loop spans 14 amino acids. Trimming left V 3 bases short and J 10 bases short, with 13 bases between. CDR3 in amino acids: CASSFRGKESPLHF. The CDR3 DNA sequence: TGTGCCAGCAGCTTTCGGGGAAAGGAATCACCCCTCCACTTT. The variable domain in full, completed from reference TRBV11-1 and TRBJ1-6, reads EAEVAQSPRYKITEKSQAVAFWCDPISGHATLYWYRQILGQGPELLVQFQDESVVDDSQLPKDRFSAERLKGVDSTLKIQPAELGDSAMYLCASSFRGKESPLHFGNGTRLTVT.

The chain links TRBV9 to TRBJ1-1; 7 bases line up with TRBD1. CDR1 SGDLS and CDR2 YYNGEE come from the germline V gene. After removal of 4 bases from V and 1 base from J, the junction contained 7 bases not matched to a gene. The CDR3 is made up of 15 amino acids. The CDR3 is CASSPRGTENTEAFF. The CDR3 DNA reads TGTGCCAGCAGCCCCAGGGGGACAGAGAACACTGAAGCTTTCTTT.

In its sample, this clone was seen a few times. The chain recombines TRBV5-4 with TRBJ1-2, with a tentative D call TRBD1 (6 bases). Deletions cut 0 bases from V and 8 bases from J, with 14 bases between. The CDR3 spans 14 residues. Looked up from germline, CDR1 is SGHNT and CDR2 is YYREEE (reference sequence). The CDR3 DNA sequence: TGTGCCAGCAGCTTGGCCCGACAGGCATACGGCTACACCTTC. Protein: CASSLARQAYGYTF.

The chain employs TRBV6-5 and TRBJ2-5; 7 nucleotides match TRBD1. Looked up from germline, CDR1 is MNHEY and CDR2 is SVGAGI. V shed 5 bases and J 4 bases; nucleotides not matched to a gene: 7. The length of the CDR3 is 14 residues. The CDR3 bases are TGTGCCAGCAGTCGGGACAGAAGTAGAGAGACCCAGTACTTC. This translates into CASSRDRSRETQYF.

This clone was seen a single time. The chain combines TRBV9 with TRBJ2-3; TRBD1 is a possible D gene (5 bases). V lost 1 base and J lost 6, with 12 bases in between. This CDR3 is 14 amino acids long. Germline loops: CDR1 SGDLS, CDR2 YYNGEE. The CDR3 DNA follows: TGTGCCAGCAGCGTACAGGGCAGGTTTGATACGCAGTATTTT. Amino acids: CASSVQGRFDTQYF. The variable domain in full, with the rest retrieved from reference TRBV9 and TRBJ2-3, is DSGVTQTPKHLITATGQRVTLRCSPRSGDLSVYWYQQSLDQGLQFLIQYYNGEERAKGNILERFSAQQFPDLHSELNLSSLELGDSALYFCASSVQGRFDTQYFGPGTRLTVL.

This clone is classed as medium-sized. The chain combines TRBV2 with TRBJ2-4; D unresolved. V dropped 7 bases and J dropped 0 bases, with 13 bases sitting between them. There are 15 residues in the CDR3. In germline, CDR1 is SNHLY, CDR2 FYNNEI. CDR3 nucleotide sequence: TGTGCCAGCAAACCCCCAACATTAGCCAAAAACATTCAGTACTTC. Translated: CASKPPTLAKNIQYF.

The sample holds a few counts of this clone. The gene calls are TRBV9 and TRBJ1-6; D might be TRBD1 (5 bases). The CDR3 length is 14 residues. Germline V gene sequence: CDR1 SGDLS, CDR2 YYNGEE. Trimming removed 2 bases at V and 6 bases at J, with 9 bases between. CDR3 region: CASSVDSGNSPLHF. The CDR3, as DNA: TGTGCCAGCAGCGTCGACAGTGGTAATTCACCCCTCCACTTT.

The chain couples TRBV19 to TRBJ1-1, with TRBD1 matching 10 bases. The trim removed 7 bases at V and 3 bases at J, leaving 5 bases unmatched. CDR1 is LNHDA and CDR2 is SQIVND in the germline V gene (reference sequence). The CDR3 is 14 residues long. CDR3 protein: CASIFDRGHTEAFF. CDR3 nucleotide sequence: TGTGCCAGTATTTTCGACAGGGGGCACACTGAAGCTTTCTTT.

The chain joins TRBV25-1 to TRBJ2-1; possibly TRBD1 for D (7 bases). The V end lost 8 bases, the J end lost 3 bases, and 14 bases lay between the germline ends. The CDR3 totals 14 residues. Germline-derived CDR1 and CDR2 are MGHDK and SYGVNS. As DNA, the CDR3 is TGTGCCAGCGCCAGGGGGGATATCTACAATGAGCAGTTCTTC. Translated, it gives CASARGDIYNEQFF. Filled out from reference TRBV25-1 and TRBJ2-1, the complete variable domain reads EADIYQTPRYLVIGTGKKITLECSQTMGHDKMYWYQQDPGMELHLIHYSYGVNSTEKGDLSSESTVSRIRTEHFPLTLESARPSHTSQYLCASARGDIYNEQFFGPGTRLTVL.

The chain uses TRBV27 and TRBJ2-7, with a possible D match to TRBD1 (6 bases). V lost 3 bases, J lost 4 bases, and 13 bases lay in between. The CDR3 loop spans 14 amino acids. Germline V gene data show CDR1 as MNHEY and CDR2 as SMNVEV (reference sequence). The DNA for the CDR3 is TGTGCCAGCAGTTTCAACAGGGCTTCGTACGAGCAGTACTTC. It codes for CASSFNRASYEQYF.

This chain joins TRBV2 and TRBJ2-5, with 11 bases identical to TRBD1. In germline, CDR1 is SNHLY, CDR2 FYNNEI. The V gene end was trimmed by 7 bases and the J gene end by 4 bases; junction bases not matched to a gene: 2. The CDR3 covers 13 residues. CDR3: CASMDRGRETQYF. The CDR3 nucleotides are TGTGCCAGCATGGACAGGGGGCGAGAGACCCAGTACTTC.

This clone was seen more than once but under ten times. The chain couples TRBV5-1 to TRBJ2-7; D perhaps matches TRBD1 (7 bases). Trimming pared 4 bases from V and 6 bases from J, leaving 20 bases between. CDR1 and CDR2 (germline): SGHRS, YFSETQ. The CDR3 has 15 amino acids. This CDR3 is CASSPRQGGGREQYF. The CDR3 nucleotides read TGCGCCAGCAGCCCAAGACAGGGAGGTGGTCGCGAGCAGTACTTC.